This T cell receptor beta chain was identified during a study of blood T cell repertoires in COVID-19. Profiling relied on immunoSEQ multiplex PCR, and the TCRdb table lists in-frame clones only, not all of them. In the table there are approximately 70,000 clones, approximately 93% of which are singletons. Trimming removed 5 bases from V and 0 bases from J, with 10 bases in between. Germline-derived CDR1 and CDR2 are ENHRY and SYGVKD. This CDR3 region has 14 residues. The material sequenced was peripheral blood. The origin of this receptor is a man aged 50-59 years with COVID-19, enrolled during active disease. This chain links TRBV10-3 with TRBJ2-5; tentatively, D is TRBD2 (6 bases). The CDR3 loop reads CAISPDYYQETQYF. Written as DNA, the CDR3 is TGTGCCATCAGTCCGGACTACTACCAAGAGACCCAGTACTTC.